This passage covers 31 T cell receptor beta chains from one sample sequenced in a study of T cells in localized non-small cell lung cancer. The data were produced by immunoSEQ multiplex PCR, yet TCRdb's version contains in-frame clones alone and is incomplete. The profile shows fewer than 35,000 clones, 94% of them singletons. The starting material was peripheral blood, obtained before any cancer treatment. The origin of the receptors is a woman aged 35-75 years with stage I lung adenocarcinoma.

This chain joins TRBV27 and TRBJ2-1, with TRBD1 matching 9 bases. CDR1 is MNHEY, CDR2 SMNVEV, per germline (reference sequence). V lost 6 bases to trimming and J lost 7 bases; unmatched junction nucleotides: 10. CDR3 length equals 15 residues. The CDR3 nucleotides read TGTGCCAGCAGAGACAGGGGGGATTTAGGTAATGAGCAGTTCTTC. Residues: CASRDRGDLGNEQFF.

The genes are TRBV7-8 and TRBJ1-1; no definite D call. The CDR3 is 12 residues long. Germline CDR1 and CDR2: SGHVS and FQNEAQ. V gave up 3 bases and J gave up 0 bases, with 2 bases separating them. The CDR3 protein is CASSFLNTEAFF. The CDR3 nucleotides read TGTGCCAGCAGCTTCCTGAACACTGAAGCTTTCTTT.

V and J are TRBV6-6 and TRBJ1-2, with 9 bases that match TRBD1. CDR3 length: 16 amino acids. Germline values: CDR1 MNHNY, CDR2 SVGAGI (reference sequence). Unmatched junction bases numbered 8, after V lost 4 bases and J lost 2 bases. The CDR3 DNA follows: TGTGCCAGCAGTTCCATATACAGGGGGCAAAACTATGGCTACACCTTC. It is translated as CASSSIYRGQNYGYTF.

The chain has TRBV4-1 and TRBJ1-1, with D possibly being TRBD1 (6 bases). Germline CDR1 is MGHRA and CDR2 is YSYEKL. The germline V and J ends were trimmed by 3 bases and 0 bases, with 17 bases remaining between them. This CDR3 is 17 amino acids long. Here the CDR3 reads CASSHSSTGQMNTEAFF. CDR3 nucleotide sequence: TGCGCCAGCAGCCATTCGTCGACCGGACAGATGAACACTGAAGCTTTCTTT.

This chain connects TRBV2 to TRBJ2-5; D possibly matches TRBD1 or TRBD2 (6 bases each). V lost 4 bases and J lost 5, with 17 bases in between. This CDR3 region has 15 residues. Germline V gene data show CDR1 as SNHLY and CDR2 as FYNNEI. CDR3 protein: CASSGDGGRRETQYF. The CDR3 DNA follows: TGTGCCAGCAGTGGGGATGGGGGGCGTAGGGAGACCCAGTACTTC. The whole variable domain, remainder taken from reference TRBV2 and TRBJ2-5, is EPEVTQTPSHQVTQMGQEVILRCVPISNHLYFYWYRQILGQKVEFLVSFYNNEISEKSEIFDDQFSVERPDGSNFTLKIRSTKLEDSAMYFCASSGDGGRRETQYFGPGTRLLVL.

The sample holds one count of this clone. This sequence joins TRBV29-1 and TRBJ2-7; a possible D gene is TRBD1 (5 bases). The CDR3 totals 12 residues. Germline V lookup: CDR1 SQVTM, CDR2 ANQGSEA. Deletions cut 3 bases from V and 6 bases from J, with 12 bases between. CDR3 nucleotide sequence: TGCAGCGTTGAGCGCCAGGGCGGCGAGCAGTACTTC. It yields the protein CSVERQGGEQYF.

J is TRBJ2-4 and V is TRBV18; 8 bases fit TRBD1. Trimming took 5 bases from V and 4 from J; bases not matched to a gene: 13. The CDR3 is 17 amino acids. The germline V gene encodes CDR1 KGHSH and CDR2 LQKENI. CDR3 sequence reads: CASSYTTRQGTKNIQYF. CDR3 sequence (DNA): TGTGCCAGCTCATACACAACCCGACAGGGGACAAAAAACATTCAGTACTTC.

The chain recombines TRBV11-2 with TRBJ2-3; D tentatively fits TRBD1 or TRBD2 (7 bases each). The germline V gene has CDR1 SGHAT and CDR2 FQNNGV. Trimming took off 1 base at V and 2 bases at J, with 13 bases between the two ends. The CDR3 is made up of 16 amino acids. In DNA form, the CDR3 reads TGTGCCAGCAGCTTAGGGCAGGGGGGGATCACAGATACGCAGTATTTT. Its protein product is CASSLGQGGITDTQYF.

The genes are TRBV7-3 and TRBJ1-1; 9 bases fit TRBD1. The CDR3 covers 15 residues. From germline, CDR1 is SGHTA and CDR2 FQGTGA. The trim removed 4 bases at V and 0 bases at J, leaving 3 bases unmatched. The CDR3 loop is CASSSRTGVNTEAFF. Written as DNA, the CDR3 is TGTGCCAGCAGCTCCCGGACAGGGGTGAACACTGAAGCTTTCTTT.

The chain is built from TRBV6-5 and TRBJ2-5; D might be TRBD2 (6 bases). The CDR3 loop spans 15 amino acids. Germline CDR1 reads MNHEY; CDR2 reads SVGAGI. Trimming took 6 bases from V and 3 from J, leaving 17 bases between them. In DNA form, the CDR3 reads TGTGCCAGCAGCCTGACGGGACTCGAGAAAGAGACCCAGTACTTC. Protein sequence: CASSLTGLEKETQYF.

V gene TRBV6-6 combines with J gene TRBJ1-2; 8 bases fit TRBD1. J lost 2 bases, V lost 2 bases, and 1 base had no gene match. The CDR3 loop spans 14 amino acids. The germline gives CDR1 MNHNY, CDR2 SVGAGI (reference sequence). As DNA, the CDR3 is TGTGCCAGCAGTTACCCAGGGGGCAACTATGGCTACACCTTC. Translated: CASSYPGGNYGYTF.

This clone was seen a single time. The chain employs TRBV11-2 and TRBJ2-1; D is tentatively TRBD1 or TRBD2 (5 bases each). Germline values: CDR1 SGHAT, CDR2 FQNNGV. The CDR3 length is 17 residues. Deletions cut 6 bases from V and 8 bases from J, with 26 bases between. The CDR3 spells CASSSRGPREWFDEQFF. For the CDR3, the DNA is TGTGCCAGCAGTTCACGGGGACCTCGTGAGTGGTTCGATGAGCAGTTCTTC.

The J gene is TRBJ2-5, the V gene TRBV27; 13 bases are a match to TRBD2. The CDR3 is 16 amino acids. The V segment lost 5 bases and the J segment 1 base; nucleotides outside the gene matches: 4. Germline V lookup: CDR1 MNHEY, CDR2 SMNVEV (reference sequence). The CDR3, as DNA: TGTGCCAGCAGTCCGGGACTAGCGGGGCCCCAAGAGACCCAGTACTTC. It yields the protein CASSPGLAGPQETQYF.

This rearrangement joins TRBV5-1 to TRBJ2-7, with unresolved D. Germline V CDR1 and CDR2: SGHRS, YFSETQ. The CDR3 sequence is 16 residues long. The V end lost 0 bases, the J end lost 0 bases, and 13 bases lay between the germline ends. The CDR3 bases are TGCGCCAGCAGCTTGGGGGCCCAGGTTGGCTCCTACGAGCAGTACTTC. Translation gives CASSLGAQVGSYEQYF.

This rearrangement joins TRBV18 to TRBJ2-7, with unresolved D. Germline CDR1 KGHSH, CDR2 LQKENI. Trimming took 2 bases from V and 5 from J, leaving 7 bases between them. The CDR3 runs to 12 residues. CDR3 in amino acids: CASSPKVDEQYF. CDR3 coding DNA: TGTGCCAGCTCACCAAAGGTTGACGAGCAGTACTTC. The full variable domain, with the rest looked up from reference TRBV18 and TRBJ2-7, is NAGVMQNPRHLVRRRGQEARLRCSPMKGHSHVYWYRQLPEEGLKFMVYLQKENIIDESGMPKERFSAEFPKEGPSILRIQQVVRGDSAAYFCASSPKVDEQYFGPGTRLTVT.

V is TRBV7-2 and J is TRBJ2-5; D is unresolved. CDR3 length equals 14 residues. The V gene's germline CDR1 is SGHTA and CDR2 FQGNSA. Trimming pared 1 base from V and 5 bases from J, leaving 11 bases between. CDR3 DNA sequence: TGTGCCAGCAGCTTAGATTTCATATCGGAGACCCAGTACTTC. Amino acid sequence: CASSLDFISETQYF. Full variable domain (missing parts from reference TRBV7-2 and TRBJ2-5): GAGVSQSPSNKVTEKGKDVELRCDPISGHTALYWYRQSLGQGLEFLIYFQGNSAPDKSGLPSDRFSAERTGGSVSTLTIQRTQQEDSAVYLCASSLDFISETQYFGPGTRLLVL.

The chain carries TRBV18 and TRBJ2-1; the match to TRBD2 covers 8 bases. Germline values: CDR1 KGHSH, CDR2 LQKENI. The CDR3 spans 18 residues. Trimming removed 0 bases from V and 3 bases from J; junction bases left unmatched: 10. CDR3 DNA sequence: TGTGCCAGCTCACCACCGCGAACTAGCGGATCCTTCTACAATGAGCAGTTCTTC. It yields the protein CASSPPRTSGSFYNEQFF.

The V gene is TRBV19, the J gene TRBJ1-3; D unresolved. CDR3 length: 14 residues. With 7 bases removed from V and 1 base from J, the gap between germline ends came to 11 bases. Per germline, CDR1 LNHDA and CDR2 SQIVND (reference sequence). The CDR3 loop is CASNLKTSGNTIYF. The CDR3 bases are TGTGCCAGTAATTTGAAGACGTCTGGAAACACCATATATTTT.

V gene TRBV6-4 combines with J gene TRBJ2-4; D is uncertain. V lost 3 bases to trimming and J lost 1 base, with 13 bases between them. The CDR3 consists of 16 residues. Per germline, CDR1 MRHNA and CDR2 SNTAGT. CDR3 protein: CASSEYFGWAKNIQYF. CDR3 DNA: TGTGCCAGCAGTGAATACTTCGGGTGGGCCAAAAACATTCAGTACTTC.

The V gene is TRBV28, the J gene TRBJ1-5, with D possibly being TRBD1 (6 bases). V was clipped by 6 bases and J by 4 bases, with 16 bases between them. The CDR3 loop spans 15 amino acids. Germline V lookup: CDR1 MDHEN, CDR2 SYDVKM. CDR3 residues: CASSYASRGNQPQHF. CDR3 in DNA: TGTGCCAGCAGCTACGCCTCGAGGGGGAATCAGCCCCAGCATTTT.

The rearrangement uses TRBV19 and TRBJ1-3; D gene unclear. Deletions cut 7 bases from V and 4 bases from J, with 8 bases between. There are 12 residues in the CDR3. Per the germline V gene, CDR1 is LNHDA and CDR2 is SQIVND (reference sequence). As DNA, the CDR3 is TGTGCCAGTACCCGAGGGGGAAACACCATATATTTT. Translated: CASTRGGNTIYF. Looking up the rest from reference TRBV19 and TRBJ1-3 gives the full variable domain: DGGITQSPKYLFRKEGQNVTLSCEQNLNHDAMYWYRQDPGQGLRLIYYSQIVNDFQKGDIAEGYSVSREKKESFPLTVTSAQKNPTAFYLCASTRGGNTIYFGEGSWLTVV.

The chain recombines TRBV28 with TRBJ2-7, with TRBD1 matching 8 bases. With V trimmed by 6 bases and J by 6 bases, 4 bases remained unmatched. The V gene's germline CDR1 is MDHEN and CDR2 SYDVKM. The CDR3 sequence is 12 residues long. This chain's CDR3 is CASSAGQGEQYF. In DNA, the CDR3 is TGTGCCAGCAGCGCTGGACAGGGCGAGCAGTACTTC.

V is TRBV5-1 and J is TRBJ1-1, with D unclear. V dropped 4 bases and J dropped 1 base, with 17 bases sitting between them. The CDR3 is made up of 16 amino acids. In germline, CDR1 is SGHRS, CDR2 YFSETQ. CDR3 sequence (DNA): TGCGCCAGCAGCCCATCGGGCCAGGAACAGAACACTGAAGCTTTCTTT. As protein: CASSPSGQEQNTEAFF. The variable domain in full, completed from reference TRBV5-1 and TRBJ1-1, reads KAGVTQTPRYLIKTRGQQVTLSCSPISGHRSVSWYQQTPGQGLQFLFEYFSETQRNKGNFPGRFSGRQFSNSRSEMNVSTLELGDSALYLCASSPSGQEQNTEAFFGQGTRLTVV.

This clone was observed once. This sequence joins TRBV2 and TRBJ2-4, with D hard to call. Between the trimmed V and J ends, which lost 5 bases and 7 bases, there was a span of 6 bases. The CDR3 has 11 residues. Germline V gives CDR1 SNHLY, CDR2 FYNNEI. CDR3 sequence (DNA): TGTGCCAGCAGTTCTCTTAACATTCAGTACTTC. Protein: CASSSLNIQYF.

The rearrangement uses TRBV4-3 and TRBJ1-2; perhaps TRBD1 as D (5 bases). The ends were cut back, 0 bases at V and 6 bases at J, with 11 bases in the middle. CDR3 length equals 14 residues. CDR1 is LGHNA and CDR2 is YSLEER in the germline V gene. The CDR3 coding sequence is TGCGCCAGCAGCCAAGATGGGGGGACGAATGGCTACACCTTC. It encodes CASSQDGGTNGYTF.

V usage is TRBV28 and J usage is TRBJ1-2; D call uncertain. Germline V gene lookup returns CDR1 MDHEN and CDR2 SYDVKM. The CDR3 is made up of 12 amino acids. Trimming removed 1 base at V and 8 bases at J, with 8 bases between. The DNA for the CDR3 is TGTGCCAGCAGTTTATCAGGAAGCGGCTACACCTTC. Amino acid sequence: CASSLSGSGYTF.

The gene calls are TRBV4-3 and TRBJ2-7, with no clear D. Per germline, CDR1 LGHNA and CDR2 YSLEER. With 0 bases removed from V and 2 bases from J, the gap between germline ends came to 11 bases. This CDR3 contains 15 residues. CDR3 sequence reads: CASSQDYLSTYEQYF. The CDR3 DNA follows: TGCGCCAGCAGCCAAGATTACTTATCCACCTACGAGCAGTACTTC.

For this clone: At the DNA level, this CDR3 is encoded by other sequences in the same sample as well. This sequence joins TRBV15 and TRBJ1-1; D is possibly TRBD1 (6 bases). The CDR3 sequence is 13 residues long. Germline lookup yields CDR1 LNHNV and CDR2 YYDKDF (reference sequence). V dropped 1 base and J dropped 8 bases, with 11 bases sitting between them. The CDR3 coding sequence is TGTGCCACCAGCAGAGCCGGCAGGGGAGAAGCTTTCTTT. Its protein is CATSRAGRGEAFF.

The CDR3 sequence: CASSYRLAGEETQYF. The CDR3 DNA sequence: TGTGCCAGCAGTTACCGATTAGCGGGGGAAGAGACCCAGTACTTC. The chain links TRBV6-5 to TRBJ2-5, with 9 bases fitting TRBD2. V lost 2 bases, J lost 3 bases, and 4 bases stayed unmatched. The CDR3 consists of 15 residues. Germline lookup yields CDR1 MNHEY and CDR2 SVGAGI.

The chain recombines TRBV28 with TRBJ1-3, with 8 bases fitting TRBD1. This CDR3 has 16 amino acids. After removal of 2 bases from V and 3 bases from J, the junction contained 6 bases not matched to a gene. Germline V gene sequence: CDR1 MDHEN, CDR2 SYDVKM. DNA for the CDR3: TGTGCCAGCAGTTTACCCCAGGGGGCTTTTGGAAACACCATATATTTT. This translates into CASSLPQGAFGNTIYF.

This clone was detected a few times. The J gene is TRBJ2-3, the V gene TRBV9; D not certain. From germline, CDR1 is SGDLS and CDR2 YYNGEE. The CDR3 is 13 amino acids. Trimming stripped 3 bases from V and 2 bases from J, with 7 bases between. This CDR3 is CASSDYYTDTQYF. Written as DNA, the CDR3 is TGTGCCAGCAGCGACTACTACACAGATACGCAGTATTTT.